This TCR beta chain was sequenced during a study of blood T cell repertoires in COVID-19. About the study: Samples came from the United States, Italy and Spain, spanning acute and convalescent COVID-19. PBMCs, B-cell-depleted T cells, or T cells were the source of the cDNA or gDNA that made up the material.

In the study's own analysis: Reference gene primer amplification in the assay estimated nucleated cell counts. Some clones are missing from TCRdb's copy, which holds only in-frame ones; the method was immunoSEQ multiplex PCR. V, J and clone size are taken as reported in that table, and D and trimming were inferred from the DNA itself. The sample holds about 400,000 clones; about nine tenths are singletons and the top ten take approximately 1.5%. This CDR3 spans 14 amino acids. V lost 5 bases, J lost 8 bases, and 10 bases stayed unmatched. Germline values: CDR1 SEHNR, CDR2 FQNEAQ (reference sequence).

J is TRBJ1-2 and V is TRBV7-9, with TRBD1 matching 8 bases. The TCR was taken from a woman aged 25 to 39 with active or convalescent COVID-19. The sample comprised peripheral blood. The CDR3 protein is CASSDGQGGYGYTF. The DNA for the CDR3 is TGTGCCAGCAGCGACGGACAGGGCGGATACGGCTACACCTTC.